This T cell receptor beta chain was retrieved from a study of blood T cell repertoires in COVID-19. Study-level information: The samples span acute and convalescent COVID-19 from the United States, Italy and Spain. PBMCs, B-cell-depleted T cells, or T cells were the source of the cDNA or gDNA that made up the material.

CDR1 is MNHEY, CDR2 SVGAGI, per germline. J lost 1 base, V lost 4 bases, and 6 bases had no gene match. The CDR3 totals 16 residues. In the study's own analysis: Using reference gene primer amplification, nucleated cell counts were estimated. Sequenced by immunoSEQ multiplex PCR; TCRdb stores in-frame clones only, minus some. That table gives V, J and clone size, and the DNA gave D and trimming. The sample has 90,000 to 110,000 clones, approximately 82% seen once; the top ten hold 15% to 17%. Only one count was recorded for this clone. This chain joins TRBV6-5 and TRBJ2-2; 7 bases are a match to TRBD1. This TCR derives from a woman of 80 years or more with acute or convalescent COVID-19. The sequencing sample was made of peripheral blood. CDR3 sequence: CASSFNRGRNTGELFF. The CDR3 DNA sequence: TGTGCCAGCAGTTTCAACAGGGGCAGGAACACCGGGGAGCTGTTTTTT.